This T cell receptor beta chain was documented in a study of blood T cell repertoires in COVID-19. For the study at large: Both acute and convalescent COVID-19 samples were obtained from the United States, Italy and Spain. In each case, the material was cDNA or gDNA derived from T cells, B-cell-depleted T cells, or PBMCs.

In the authors' workflow: Reference gene primer amplification gave estimated nucleated cell counts. Assay: immunoSEQ multiplex PCR; the TCRdb copy retains only in-frame clones and omits some. V and J calls and clone size are copied from that table; D and trimming were computed from the DNA. The sample has over 200,000 clones; approximately 90% are singletons. The CDR3 length is 17 residues. The trim removed 0 bases at V and 0 bases at J, leaving 10 bases unmatched. Germline V gene data show CDR1 as SQVTM and CDR2 as ANQGSEA. The source material was peripheral blood. The genes are TRBV29-1 and TRBJ2-7, with TRBD1 identical over 8 bases. This TCR was sampled from a woman between 18 and 30 years old who had recovered from COVID-19. CDR3: CSVEDDAGQASSYEQYF. In DNA form, the CDR3 reads TGCAGCGTTGAAGATGACGCGGGACAGGCCAGCTCCTACGAGCAGTACTTC.